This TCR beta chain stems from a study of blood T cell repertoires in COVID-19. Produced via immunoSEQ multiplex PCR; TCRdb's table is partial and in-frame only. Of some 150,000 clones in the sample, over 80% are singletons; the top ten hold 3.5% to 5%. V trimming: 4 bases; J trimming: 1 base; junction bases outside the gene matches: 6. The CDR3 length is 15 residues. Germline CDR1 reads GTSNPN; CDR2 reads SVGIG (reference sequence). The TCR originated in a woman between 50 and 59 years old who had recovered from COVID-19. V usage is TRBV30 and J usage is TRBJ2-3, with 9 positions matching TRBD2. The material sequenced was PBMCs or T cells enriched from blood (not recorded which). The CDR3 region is CAWIRGGGGTDTQYF. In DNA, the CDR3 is TGTGCCTGGATCAGGGGCGGGGGGGGCACAGATACGCAGTATTTT.